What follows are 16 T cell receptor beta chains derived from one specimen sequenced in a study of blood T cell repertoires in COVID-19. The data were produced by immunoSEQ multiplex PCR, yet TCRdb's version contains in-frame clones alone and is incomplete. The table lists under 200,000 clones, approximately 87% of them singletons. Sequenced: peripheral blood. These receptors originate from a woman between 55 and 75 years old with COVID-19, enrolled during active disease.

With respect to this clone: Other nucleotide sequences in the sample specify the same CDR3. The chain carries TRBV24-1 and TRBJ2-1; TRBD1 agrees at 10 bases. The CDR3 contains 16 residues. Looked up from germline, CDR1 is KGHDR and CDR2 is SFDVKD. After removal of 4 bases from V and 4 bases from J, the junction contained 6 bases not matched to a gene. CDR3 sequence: CATSDPGTGDYNEQFF. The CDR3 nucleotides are TGTGCCACCAGTGACCCCGGGACAGGGGATTACAATGAGCAGTTCTTC.

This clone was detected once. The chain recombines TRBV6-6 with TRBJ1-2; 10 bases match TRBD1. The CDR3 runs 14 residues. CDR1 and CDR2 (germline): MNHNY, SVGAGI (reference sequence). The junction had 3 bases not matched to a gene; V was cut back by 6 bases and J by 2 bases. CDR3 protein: CASRMGQGNYGYTF. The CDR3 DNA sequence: TGTGCCAGCAGGATGGGACAGGGGAACTATGGCTACACCTTC.

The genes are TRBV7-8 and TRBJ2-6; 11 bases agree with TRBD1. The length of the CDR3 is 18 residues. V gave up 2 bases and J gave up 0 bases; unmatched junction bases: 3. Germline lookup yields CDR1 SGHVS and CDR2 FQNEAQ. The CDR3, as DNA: TGTGCCAGCAGCTTAACTGGGACAGGGGGCTCTGGGGCCAACGTCCTGACTTTC. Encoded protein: CASSLTGTGGSGANVLTF.

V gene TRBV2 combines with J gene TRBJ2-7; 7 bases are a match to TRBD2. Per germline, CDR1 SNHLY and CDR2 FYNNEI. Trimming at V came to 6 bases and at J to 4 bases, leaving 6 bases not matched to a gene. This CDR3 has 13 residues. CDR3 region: CASRRESGYEQYF. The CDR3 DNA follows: TGTGCCAGCAGGCGGGAGTCCGGTTACGAGCAGTACTTC.

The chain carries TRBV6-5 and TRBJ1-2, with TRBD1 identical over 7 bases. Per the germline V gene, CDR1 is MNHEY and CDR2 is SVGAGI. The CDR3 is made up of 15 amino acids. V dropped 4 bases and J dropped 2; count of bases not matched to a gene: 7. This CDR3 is CASSSPQGGNYGYTF. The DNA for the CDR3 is TGTGCCAGCAGTTCCCCGCAGGGGGGAAACTATGGCTACACCTTC.

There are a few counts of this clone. In DNA form, the CDR3 reads TGTGCCAGCAGCGTAGAGGACAGGCCAGGGGAAAAACTGTTTTTT. Its protein product is CASSVEDRPGEKLFF. The rearrangement joins TRBV9 to TRBJ1-4; TRBD1 matches 7 bases. The CDR3 spans 15 residues. V lost 0 bases to trimming and J lost 8 bases; unmatched junction nucleotides: 7. Per germline, CDR1 SGDLS and CDR2 YYNGEE.

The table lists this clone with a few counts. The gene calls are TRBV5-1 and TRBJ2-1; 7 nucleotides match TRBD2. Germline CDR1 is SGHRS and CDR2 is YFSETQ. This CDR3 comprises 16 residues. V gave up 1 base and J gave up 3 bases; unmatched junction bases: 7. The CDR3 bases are TGCGCCAGCAGCTTGCGCGTGAGCGGGAACTACAATGAGCAGTTCTTC. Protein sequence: CASSLRVSGNYNEQFF.

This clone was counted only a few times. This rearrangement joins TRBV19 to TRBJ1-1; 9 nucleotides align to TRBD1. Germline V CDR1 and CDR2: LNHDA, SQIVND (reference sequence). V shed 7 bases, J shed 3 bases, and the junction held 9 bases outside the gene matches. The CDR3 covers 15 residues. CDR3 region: CASTTNRGLDTEAFF. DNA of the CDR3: TGTGCCAGTACCACCAACAGGGGGCTGGACACTGAAGCTTTCTTT.

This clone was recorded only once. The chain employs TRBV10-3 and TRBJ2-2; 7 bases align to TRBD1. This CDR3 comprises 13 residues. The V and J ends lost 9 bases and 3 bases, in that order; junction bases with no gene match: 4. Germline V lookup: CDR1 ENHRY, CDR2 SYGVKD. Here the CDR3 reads CAMTGRYTGELFF. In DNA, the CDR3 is TGTGCCATGACAGGGCGATACACCGGGGAGCTGTTTTTT.

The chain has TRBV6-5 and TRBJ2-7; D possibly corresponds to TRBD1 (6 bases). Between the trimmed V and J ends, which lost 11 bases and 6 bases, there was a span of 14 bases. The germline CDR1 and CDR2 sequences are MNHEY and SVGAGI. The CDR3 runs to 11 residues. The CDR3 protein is CASRGVSEQYF. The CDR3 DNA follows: TGTGCCTCCAGGGGTGTAAGCGAGCAGTACTTC.

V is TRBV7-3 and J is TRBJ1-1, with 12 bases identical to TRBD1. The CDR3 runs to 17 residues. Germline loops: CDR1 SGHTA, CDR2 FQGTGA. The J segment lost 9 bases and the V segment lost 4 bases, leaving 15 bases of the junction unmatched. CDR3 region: CASSSGPGTGGLEKAFF. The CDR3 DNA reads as TGTGCCAGCAGCTCAGGCCCCGGGACAGGGGGCTTAGAAAAAGCTTTCTTT.

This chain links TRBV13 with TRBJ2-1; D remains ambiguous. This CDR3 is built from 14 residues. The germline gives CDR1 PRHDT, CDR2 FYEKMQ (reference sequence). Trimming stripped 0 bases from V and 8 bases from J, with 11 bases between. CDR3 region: CASSLGTVLYEQFF. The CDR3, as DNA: TGTGCCAGCAGCTTAGGGACTGTCCTTTATGAGCAGTTCTTC.

The CDR3 loop reads CASSNTYEQYF. The DNA for the CDR3 is TGTGCCAGCAGCAATACTTACGAGCAGTACTTC. This rearrangement joins TRBV6-2 or TRBV6-3 to TRBJ2-7; D is unresolved. Trimming stripped 6 bases from V and 4 bases from J, with 7 bases between. Germline V gene sequence: CDR1 MNHEY, CDR2 SVGEGT. The CDR3 loop spans 11 amino acids.

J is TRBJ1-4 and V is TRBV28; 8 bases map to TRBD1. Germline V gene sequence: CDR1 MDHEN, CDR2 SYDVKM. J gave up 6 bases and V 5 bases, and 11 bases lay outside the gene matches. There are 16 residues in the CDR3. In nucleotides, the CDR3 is TGTGCCAGCAGTCCCCTCCACCCAGGGGGCGATGAAAAACTGTTTTTT. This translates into CASSPLHPGGDEKLFF.

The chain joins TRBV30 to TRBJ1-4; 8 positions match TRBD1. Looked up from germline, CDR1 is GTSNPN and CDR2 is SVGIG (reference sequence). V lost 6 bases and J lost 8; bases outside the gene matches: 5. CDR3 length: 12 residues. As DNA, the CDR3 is TGTGCCTGCCCGGGACAGGACGAAAAACTGTTTTTT. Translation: CACPGQDEKLFF.

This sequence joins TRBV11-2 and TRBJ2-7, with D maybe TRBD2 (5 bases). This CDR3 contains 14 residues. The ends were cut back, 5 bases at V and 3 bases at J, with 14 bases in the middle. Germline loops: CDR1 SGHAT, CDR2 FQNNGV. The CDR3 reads CASSPLRVNYEQYF. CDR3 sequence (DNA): TGTGCCAGCAGCCCCCTGCGGGTGAACTACGAGCAGTACTTC. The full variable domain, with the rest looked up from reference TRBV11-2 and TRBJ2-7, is EAGVAQSPRYKIIEKRQSVAFWCNPISGHATLYWYQQILGQGPKLLIQFQNNGVVDDSQLPKDRFSAERLKGVDSTLKIQPAKLEDSAVYLCASSPLRVNYEQYFGPGTRLTVT.